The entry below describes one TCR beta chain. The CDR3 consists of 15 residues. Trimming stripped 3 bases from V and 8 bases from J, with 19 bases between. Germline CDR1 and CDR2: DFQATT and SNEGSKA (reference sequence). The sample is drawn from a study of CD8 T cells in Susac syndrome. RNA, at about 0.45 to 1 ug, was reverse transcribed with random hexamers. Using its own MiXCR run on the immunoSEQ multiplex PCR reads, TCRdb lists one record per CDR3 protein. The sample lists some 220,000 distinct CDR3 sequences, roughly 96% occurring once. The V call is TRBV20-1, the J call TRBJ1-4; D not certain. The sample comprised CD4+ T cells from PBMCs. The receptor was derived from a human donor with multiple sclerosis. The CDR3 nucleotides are TGCAGTGCTAGGGGGTCGGGCTTAGGAGGAGAAAAACTGTTTTTT. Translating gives CSARGSGLGGEKLFF.